This T cell receptor beta chain was observed in a study of blood T cell repertoires in COVID-19. Study-level background: The United States, Italy and Spain were the sources of the acute and convalescent COVID-19 samples.

The germline gives CDR1 SGHDN, CDR2 FVKESK. V lost 5 bases and J lost 5; bases outside the gene matches: 8. The CDR3 consists of 15 residues. Original data processing: Quantification of nucleated cells was approximated via reference gene primer amplification. The repertoire was sequenced with immunoSEQ multiplex PCR; TCRdb's copy has only in-frame clones and lacks some. V and J calls and clone size are given by that table; D and trimming were obtained from the DNA. The table lists about 140,000 clones, more than 70% of them singletons. The specimen sequenced was peripheral blood. This sequence was found in a human donor in a cohort sampled during active COVID-19. The chain is built from TRBV14 and TRBJ2-3; TRBD1 matches at 9 bases. DNA of the CDR3: TGTGCCAGCAGCGAGGGGGGGACAGGGAGAGATACGCAGTATTTT. Its translation is CASSEGGTGRDTQYF.